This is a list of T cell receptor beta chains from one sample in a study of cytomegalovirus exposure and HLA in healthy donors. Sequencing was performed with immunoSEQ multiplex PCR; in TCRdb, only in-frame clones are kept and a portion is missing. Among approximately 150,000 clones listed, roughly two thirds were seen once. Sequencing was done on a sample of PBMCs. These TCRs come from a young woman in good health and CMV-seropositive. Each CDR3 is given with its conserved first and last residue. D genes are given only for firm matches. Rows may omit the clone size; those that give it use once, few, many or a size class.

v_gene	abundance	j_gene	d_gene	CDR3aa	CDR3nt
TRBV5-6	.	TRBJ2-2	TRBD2	CASSEITSGGRGELFF	TGTGCCAGCAGCGAAATAACTAGCGGGGGTCGCGGGGAGCTGTTTTTT
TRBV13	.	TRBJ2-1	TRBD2	CASSLAASGGLYNEQFF	TGTGCCAGCAGCTTAGCCGCAAGCGGGGGCCTCTACAATGAGCAGTTCTTC
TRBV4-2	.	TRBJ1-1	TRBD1	CASSHPDRGQTEAFF	TGTGCCAGCAGCCACCCGGACAGGGGGCAAACTGAAGCTTTCTTT
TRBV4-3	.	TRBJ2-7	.	CASSQDLDTAVTYF	TGCGCCAGCAGCCAAGATCTCGACACAGCAGTTACTTACTTC
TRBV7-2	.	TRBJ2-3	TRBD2	CASSLGGGGPGDTQYF	TGTGCCAGCAGCTTGGGCGGGGGGGGACCAGGAGATACGCAGTATTTT
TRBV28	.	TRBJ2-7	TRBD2	CASSSGVGKDEQYF	TGTGCCAGCAGTAGCGGGGTAGGGAAGGACGAGCAGTACTTC
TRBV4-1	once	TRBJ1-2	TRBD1	CASSQDVDRGVFGYTF	TGCGCCAGCAGCCAAGATGTTGACAGGGGGGTTTTTGGCTACACCTTC
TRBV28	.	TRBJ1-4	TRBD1	CASSLSGGTGGNEKLFF	TGTGCCAGCAGTTTATCAGGCGGGACAGGGGGCAATGAAAAACTGTTTTTT
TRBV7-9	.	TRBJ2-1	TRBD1	CASSLGQGARNEQFF	TGTGCCAGCAGCTTAGGACAGGGGGCGCGCAATGAGCAGTTCTTC
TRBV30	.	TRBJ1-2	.	CAWSQQGNYGYTF	TGTGCCTGGAGTCAACAGGGCAACTATGGCTACACCTTC
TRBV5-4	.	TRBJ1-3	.	CASSSDPSSGNTIYF	TGTGCCAGCAGCTCGGACCCTAGCTCGGGAAACACCATATATTTT
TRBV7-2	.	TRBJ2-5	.	CASSLTPGQETQYF	TGTGCCAGCAGCTTAACGCCGGGCCAAGAGACCCAGTACTTC
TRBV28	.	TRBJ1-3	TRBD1	CASRRDRGTAGNTIYF	TGTGCCAGCAGAAGGGACAGGGGGACTGCCGGAAACACCATATATTTT
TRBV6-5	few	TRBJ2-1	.	CASRGTMNEQFF	TGTGCCAGCAGGGGCACAATGAATGAGCAGTTCTTC
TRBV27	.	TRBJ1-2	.	CASSLNQRHYGYTF	TGTGCCAGCAGTTTAAACCAGAGGCACTATGGCTACACCTTC
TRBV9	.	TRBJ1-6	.	CASSVDTGGDSPLHF	TGTGCCAGCAGCGTAGACACCGGAGGGGATTCACCCCTCCACTTT
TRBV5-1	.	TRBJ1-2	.	CASSLRGGGNYGYTF	TGCGCCAGCTCGCTTAGGGGAGGCGGTAACTATGGCTACACCTTC
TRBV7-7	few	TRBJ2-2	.	CASSDGQPGELFF	TGTGCTAGCAGCGACGGACAGCCCGGGGAGCTGTTTTTT
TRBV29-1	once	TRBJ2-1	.	CSVEWAFNEQFF	TGCAGCGTTGAGTGGGCTTTCAATGAGCAGTTCTTC
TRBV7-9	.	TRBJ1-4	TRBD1	CASSHPTGEREKLFF	TGTGCCAGCAGTCATCCGACAGGGGAACGGGAAAAACTGTTTTTT
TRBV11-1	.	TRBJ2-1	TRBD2	CASSRVRAGGALRDEQFF	TGTGCCAGCAGCCGTGTCCGGGCGGGGGGGGCCTTACGGGATGAGCAGTTCTTC
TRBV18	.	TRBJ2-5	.	CASSPPPGTSETQYF	TGTGCCAGCTCACCACCCCCAGGAACGTCGGAGACCCAGTACTTC
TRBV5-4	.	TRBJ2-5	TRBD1	CASSPRTGGEGETQYF	TGTGCCAGCAGCCCACGGACAGGGGGTGAAGGGGAGACCCAGTACTTC
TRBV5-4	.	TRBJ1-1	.	CASRPQSGTGRKAFF	TGTGCCAGCAGGCCCCAGTCCGGCACAGGCAGAAAAGCTTTCTTT
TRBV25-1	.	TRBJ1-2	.	CASSVWRGLGYTF	TGTGCCAGCAGTGTATGGCGGGGGCTAGGCTACACCTTC
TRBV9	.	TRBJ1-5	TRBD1	CASSPGQGVQPQHF	TGTGCCAGCAGCCCAGGGCAGGGGGTTCAGCCCCAGCATTTT
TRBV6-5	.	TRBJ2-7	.	CASSYGTGGLLYEQYF	TGTGCCAGCAGTTACGGTACGGGGGGCCTCCTCTACGAGCAGTACTTC
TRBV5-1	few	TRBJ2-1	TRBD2	CASSTPAASGGGEKNEQFF	TGCGCCAGCAGCACGCCAGCGGCTAGCGGGGGGGGAGAGAAAAATGAGCAGTTCTTC
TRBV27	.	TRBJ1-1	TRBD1	CASSLGIRDRVTEAFF	TGTGCCAGCAGCTTGGGCATCCGGGACAGGGTCACTGAAGCTTTCTTT
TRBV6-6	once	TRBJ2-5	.	CASGGEAGAFGEAQYF	TGTGCCAGCGGGGGGGAGGCGGGGGCTTTTGGGGAGGCCCAGTACTTC
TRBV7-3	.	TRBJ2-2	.	CASSPRGMGGELFF	TGTGCCAGCAGCCCCAGGGGAATGGGCGGGGAGCTGTTTTTT
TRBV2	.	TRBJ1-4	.	CASTFPATNEKLFF	TGTGCCAGCACCTTCCCGGCAACTAATGAAAAACTGTTTTTT
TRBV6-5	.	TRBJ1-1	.	CASSYDHNRNTEAFF	TGTGCCAGCAGTTACGACCATAACAGGAACACTGAAGCTTTCTTT
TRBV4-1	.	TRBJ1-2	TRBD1	CASSHVGQGNYGYTF	TGCGCCAGCAGCCACGTTGGACAGGGTAACTATGGCTACACCTTC
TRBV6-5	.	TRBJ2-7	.	CASTRGEGEQYF	TGTGCCAGCACTAGGGGGGAGGGGGAGCAGTACTTC
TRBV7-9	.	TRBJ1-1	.	CASSPSTPTRNTEAFF	TGTGCCAGCAGCCCATCCACGCCAACTAGGAACACTGAAGCTTTCTTT
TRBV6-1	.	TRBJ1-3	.	CASSESFGNTIYF	TGTGCCAGCAGTGAATCTTTTGGAAACACCATATATTTT
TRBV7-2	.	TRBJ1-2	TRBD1	CASSLARDSPYGYTF	TGTGCCAGCAGCTTAGCGAGGGACAGTCCCTATGGCTACACCTTC
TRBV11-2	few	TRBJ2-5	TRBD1	CASSDNRGRETQYF	TGTGCCAGCAGCGATAACAGGGGCAGGGAGACCCAGTACTTC
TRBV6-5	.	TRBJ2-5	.	CASSALRETQYF	TGTGCCAGCAGTGCCTTGCGGGAGACCCAGTACTTC
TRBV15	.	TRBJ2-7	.	CATSRDQGYEQYF	TGTGCCACCAGCAGAGATCAGGGGTACGAGCAGTACTTC
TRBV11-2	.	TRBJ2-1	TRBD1	CASSEHNRGEQFF	TGTGCCAGCAGCGAACACAACAGGGGTGAGCAGTTCTTC
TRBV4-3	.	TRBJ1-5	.	CASSRSRGQPQHF	TGCGCCAGCAGCCGAAGCCGGGGACAGCCCCAGCATTTT